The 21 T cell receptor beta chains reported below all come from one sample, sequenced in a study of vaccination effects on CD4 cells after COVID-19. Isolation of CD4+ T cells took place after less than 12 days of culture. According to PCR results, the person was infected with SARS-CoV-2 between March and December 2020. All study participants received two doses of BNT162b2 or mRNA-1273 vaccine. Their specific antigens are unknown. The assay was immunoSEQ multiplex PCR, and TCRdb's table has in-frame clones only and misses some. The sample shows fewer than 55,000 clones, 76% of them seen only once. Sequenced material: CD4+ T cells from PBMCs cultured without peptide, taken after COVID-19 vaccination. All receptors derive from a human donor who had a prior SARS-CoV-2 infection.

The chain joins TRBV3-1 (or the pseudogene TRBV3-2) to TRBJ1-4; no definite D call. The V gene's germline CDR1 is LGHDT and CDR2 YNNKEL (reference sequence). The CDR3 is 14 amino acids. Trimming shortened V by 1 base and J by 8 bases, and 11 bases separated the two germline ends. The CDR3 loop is CASSQARNSEKLFF. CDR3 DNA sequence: TGTGCCAGCAGCCAAGCCAGGAACTCGGAAAAACTGTTTTTT.

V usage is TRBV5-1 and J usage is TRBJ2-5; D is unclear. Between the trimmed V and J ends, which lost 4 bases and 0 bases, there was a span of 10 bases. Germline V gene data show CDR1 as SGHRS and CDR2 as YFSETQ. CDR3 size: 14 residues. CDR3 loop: CASSTRAYQETQYF. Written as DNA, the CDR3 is TGCGCCAGCAGCACCCGGGCGTACCAAGAGACCCAGTACTTC.

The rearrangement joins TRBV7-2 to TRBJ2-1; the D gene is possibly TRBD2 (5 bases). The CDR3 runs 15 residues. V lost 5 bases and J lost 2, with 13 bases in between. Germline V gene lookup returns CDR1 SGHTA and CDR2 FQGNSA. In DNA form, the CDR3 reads TGTGCCAGCAGCCTCGACTATACCACCTACAATGAGCAGTTCTTC. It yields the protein CASSLDYTTYNEQFF.

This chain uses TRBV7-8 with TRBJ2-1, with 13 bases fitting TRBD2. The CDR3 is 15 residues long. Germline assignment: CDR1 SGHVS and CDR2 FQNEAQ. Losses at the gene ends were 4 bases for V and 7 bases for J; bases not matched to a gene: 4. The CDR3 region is CASSWTSGRGNEQFF. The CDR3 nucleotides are TGTGCCAGCAGCTGGACTAGCGGGAGAGGGAATGAGCAGTTCTTC.

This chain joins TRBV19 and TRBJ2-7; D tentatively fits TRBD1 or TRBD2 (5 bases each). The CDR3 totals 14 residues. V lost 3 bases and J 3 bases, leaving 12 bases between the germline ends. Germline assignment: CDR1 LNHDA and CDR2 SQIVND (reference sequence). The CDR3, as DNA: TGTGCCAGTAGTATCTCGGGACGGAGCTACGAGCAGTACTTC. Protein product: CASSISGRSYEQYF.

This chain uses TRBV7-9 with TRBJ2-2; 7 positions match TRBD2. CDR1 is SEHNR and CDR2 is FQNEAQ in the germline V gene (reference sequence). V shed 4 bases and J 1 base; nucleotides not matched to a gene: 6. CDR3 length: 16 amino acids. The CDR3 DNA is TGTGCCAGCAGCTCGCCGGGACTACGGAACACCGGGGAGCTGTTTTTT. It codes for CASSSPGLRNTGELFF.

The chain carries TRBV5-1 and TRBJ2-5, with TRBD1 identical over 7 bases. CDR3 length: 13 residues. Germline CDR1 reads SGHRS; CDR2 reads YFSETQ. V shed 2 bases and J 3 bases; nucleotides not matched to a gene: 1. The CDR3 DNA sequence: TGCGCCAGCAGCTTTACAGGGGAAGAGACCCAGTACTTC. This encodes CASSFTGEETQYF. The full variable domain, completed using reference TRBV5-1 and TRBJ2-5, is KAGVTQTPRYLIKTRGQQVTLSCSPISGHRSVSWYQQTPGQGLQFLFEYFSETQRNKGNFPGRFSGRQFSNSRSEMNVSTLELGDSALYLCASSFTGEETQYFGPGTRLLVL.

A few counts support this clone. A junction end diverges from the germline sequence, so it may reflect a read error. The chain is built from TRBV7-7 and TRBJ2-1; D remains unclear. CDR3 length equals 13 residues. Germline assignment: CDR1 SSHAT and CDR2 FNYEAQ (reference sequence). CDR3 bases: TGTGCTAGCAGCTTAGCCCTAAACAATGAGCAGTTCTTC. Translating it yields CASSLALNNEQFF. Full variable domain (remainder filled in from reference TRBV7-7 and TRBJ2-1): GAGVSQSPRYKVTKRGQDVTLRCDPISSHATLYWYQQALGQGPEFLTYFNYEAQPDKSGLPSDRFSAERPEGSISTLTIQRTEQRDSAMYRCASSLALNNEQFFGPGTRLTVL.

CDR3 coding DNA: TGTGCCAGCAGCCCCGCGGGTAGGGGGACCTACGAGCAGTACTTC. Translating it yields CASSPAGRGTYEQYF. The chain has TRBV21-1 and TRBJ2-7; the D call TRBD1 from the table was never checked on the DNA. TRBV21-1 has pseudogene status. The CDR3 totals 15 residues.

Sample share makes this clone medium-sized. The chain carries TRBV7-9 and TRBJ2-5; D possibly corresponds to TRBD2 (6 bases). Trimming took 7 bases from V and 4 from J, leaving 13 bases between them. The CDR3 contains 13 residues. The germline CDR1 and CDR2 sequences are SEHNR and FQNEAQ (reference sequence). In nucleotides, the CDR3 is TGTGCCAGCATCGCGGTGGGGGGAGAGACCCAGTACTTC. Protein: CASIAVGGETQYF.

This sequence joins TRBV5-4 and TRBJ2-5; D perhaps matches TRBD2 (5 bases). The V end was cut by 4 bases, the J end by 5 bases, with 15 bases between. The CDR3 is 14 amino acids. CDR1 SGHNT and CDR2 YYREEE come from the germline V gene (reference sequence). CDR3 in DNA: TGTGCCAGCAGCCCGGGAACCCGCGGGGAGACCCAGTACTTC. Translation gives CASSPGTRGETQYF.

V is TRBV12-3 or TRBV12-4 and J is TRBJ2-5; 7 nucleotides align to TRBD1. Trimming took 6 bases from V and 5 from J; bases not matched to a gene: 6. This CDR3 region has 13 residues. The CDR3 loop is CASSLQDRETQYF. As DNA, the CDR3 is TGTGCCAGCAGCCTACAGGACAGGGAGACCCAGTACTTC.

CDR3 nucleotide sequence: TGTGCCAGCAGTGAAGGGACGGATGTGGAAAAACTGTTTTTT. Protein: CASSEGTDVEKLFF. The gene calls are TRBV6-1 and TRBJ1-4; D gene uncertain. The CDR3 consists of 14 residues. V dropped 1 base and J dropped 8 bases, with 11 bases sitting between them. CDR1 is MNHNS and CDR2 is SASEGT in the germline V gene.

The CDR3 nucleotides are TGTGCCACCAGTTTGAACACCGGGGAGCTGTTTTTT. Translation: CATSLNTGELFF. V and J are TRBV24-1 and TRBJ2-2; D remains unclear. Trimming left V 6 bases short and J 1 base short, with 2 bases between. CDR1 is KGHDR, CDR2 SFDVKD, per germline. The length of the CDR3 is 12 residues.

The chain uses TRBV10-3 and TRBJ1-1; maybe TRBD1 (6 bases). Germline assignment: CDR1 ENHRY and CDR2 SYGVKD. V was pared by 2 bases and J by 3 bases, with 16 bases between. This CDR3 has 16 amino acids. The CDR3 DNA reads TGTGCCATCAGTGAGGGACAGCCGGGAGATTACACTGAAGCTTTCTTT. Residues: CAISEGQPGDYTEAFF.

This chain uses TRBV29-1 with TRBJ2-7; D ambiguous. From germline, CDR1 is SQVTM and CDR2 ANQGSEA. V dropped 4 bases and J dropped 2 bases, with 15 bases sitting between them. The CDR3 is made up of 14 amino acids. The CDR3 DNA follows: TGCAGCGTTGTTGGCTTGGCGCTCCCCTACGAGCAGTACTTC. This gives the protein CSVVGLALPYEQYF.

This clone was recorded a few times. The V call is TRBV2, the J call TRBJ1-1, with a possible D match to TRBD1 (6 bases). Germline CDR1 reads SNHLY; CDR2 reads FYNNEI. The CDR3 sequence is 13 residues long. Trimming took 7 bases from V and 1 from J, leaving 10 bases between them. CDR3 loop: CASTQQGNTEAFF. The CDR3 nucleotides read TGTGCCAGCACCCAACAGGGGAACACTGAAGCTTTCTTT.

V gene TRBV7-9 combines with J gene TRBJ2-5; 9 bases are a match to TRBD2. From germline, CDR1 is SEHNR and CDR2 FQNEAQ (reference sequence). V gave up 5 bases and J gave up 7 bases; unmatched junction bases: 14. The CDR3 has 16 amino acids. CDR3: CASSPRSGGPAGTQYF. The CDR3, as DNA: TGTGCCAGCAGCCCCCGAAGCGGGGGGCCAGCCGGGACCCAGTACTTC.

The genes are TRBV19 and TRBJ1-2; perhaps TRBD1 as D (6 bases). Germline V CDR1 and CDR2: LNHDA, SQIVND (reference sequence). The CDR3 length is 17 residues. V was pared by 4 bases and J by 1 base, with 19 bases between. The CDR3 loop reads CASSTSHGYRDNYGYTF. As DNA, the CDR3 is TGTGCCAGTAGTACCTCCCACGGTTACAGGGATAACTATGGCTACACCTTC.

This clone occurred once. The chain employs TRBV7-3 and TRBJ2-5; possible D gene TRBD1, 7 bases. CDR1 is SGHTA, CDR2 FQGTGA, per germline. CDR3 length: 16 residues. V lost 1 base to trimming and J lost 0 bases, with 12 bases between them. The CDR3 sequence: CASSLKARGDQETQYF. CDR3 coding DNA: TGTGCCAGCAGCTTAAAGGCCAGGGGGGACCAAGAGACCCAGTACTTC. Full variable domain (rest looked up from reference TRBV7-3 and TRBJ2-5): GAGVSQTPSNKVTEKGKYVELRCDPISGHTALYWYRQSLGQGPEFLIYFQGTGAADDSGLPNDRFFAVRPEGSVSTLKIQRTERGDSAVYLCASSLKARGDQETQYFGPGTRLLVL.

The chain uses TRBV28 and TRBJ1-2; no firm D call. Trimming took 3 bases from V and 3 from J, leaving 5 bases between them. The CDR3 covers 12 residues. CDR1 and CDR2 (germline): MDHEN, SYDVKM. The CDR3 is CASSFRDYGYTF. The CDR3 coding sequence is TGTGCCAGCAGTTTTCGGGACTATGGCTACACCTTC.